Sequencing of this T cell receptor (beta chain) was carried out in a study of blood T cell repertoires in COVID-19 (dated by TCRdb to 2019 to 2021). Background on the whole study: Samples from collaborators originated in the United States, Italy and Spain and spanned both the acute and convalescent phases of COVID-19. The prospective study material was composed of cDNA or gDNA derived from T cells, B-cell-depleted T cells, or PBMCs. Subjects who had been exposed to COVID-19, were actively infected with it, or had recovered from it provided the deeply sampled blood TCRbeta repertoires that made up the dataset. A freely available public database, intended as a resource for researchers studying the immune response to SARS-CoV-2, is where the repertoires were released. The samples were drawn from the first 160 participants of the ongoing ImmuneRACE study and from roughly 1,300 subjects provided by 6 global collaborators. The sample metadata nearly always contained a de-identified subject ID, COVID-19 status, age in years and sex. Where available, HLA class I and class II types were taken from metadata supplied by the sample provider and were not determined by assay-based typing. Broader findings and caveats from the paper: Clinical and demographic metadata were provided uncurated, with the amount varying by source and participant.

Sequences MDHEN (CDR1) and SYDVKM (CDR2) are obtained from the germline V gene. V has 3 bases trimmed and J has 2 bases trimmed; junction bases matching no gene number 6. From the cysteine up to the phenylalanine, the CDR3 has a length of 15 residues. Only the CDR3 region is kept as DNA, spanning 45 bases read in frame from base 1. This clone was recorded a few times. What antigen it recognizes has not been identified. There are no base qualities to consult, and no much larger clone falls within one base. The immunoSEQ Assay, a bias-controlled multiplex PCR, was used to amplify TCRbeta CDR3 regions from genomic DNA. From the authors' description of their analysis: Within the assay, amplification of reference gene primers was used to estimate how many nucleated cells each sample contained. To quantify the absolute abundance of each unique TCRbeta CDR3 rearrangement, sequence reads were collapsed and filtered. Productive Simpson clonality was computed per sample as the square root of Simpson's diversity index over productive rearrangements. TCRdb mirrors the immuneACCESS table, restricted to in-frame sequences. Some clones are absent from its copies; in checked studies, under half trace to an unresolved V gene, and the reason for the others is unknown. The V and J calls and clone size come from that table; D and trimming were worked out from the DNA. This sample is represented by roughly 200,000 clones; around nine tenths of them were singletons. 1.5% to 2% of the sample comes from the top ten.

Whole blood was collected in K2EDTA tubes by collaborating institutions according to the institutions' own protocols. For TCRbeta analysis, collaborators shipped samples in one of three forms: frozen whole blood, isolated PBMCs, or DNA extracted from either of those sample types. The chain is encoded by TRBV28 joined to TRBJ2-5; TRBD2 agrees with 7 junctional bases. This receptor was taken from a young man with active or convalescent COVID-19. What was sequenced was peripheral blood. The CDR3 region has the sequence CASSFWASGQETQYF. The nucleotides are TGTGCCAGCAGTTTTTGGGCTAGCGGACAAGAGACCCAGTACTTC.